This T cell receptor (beta chain) was documented in a study of chemoradiotherapy in HPV16-positive cancers. With regard to this clone: Its cognate antigen is unknown.

Sequenced by immunoSEQ multiplex PCR; TCRdb stores in-frame clones only, minus some. The sample records about 17,000 clones, around nine tenths being singletons. In germline, CDR1 is MNHEY, CDR2 SVGAGI. V gave up 6 bases and J gave up 0 bases, with 12 bases separating them. The CDR3 contains 15 residues. Findings and caveats of the study: For HPV16-positive patients, expanding HPV-responsive T cells associated with longer recurrence-free survival.

V is TRBV6-5 and J is TRBJ1-3; no reliable D call. The sequence came from a human donor with HPV-associated anogenital cancer. Source: blood, taken from a patient who underwent chemoradiotherapy. CDR3 amino acids: CASSATFGSGNTIYF. In DNA form, the CDR3 reads TGTGCCAGCAGCGCCACCTTTGGCTCTGGAAACACCATATATTTT.